The sequence of this T cell receptor (beta chain) was determined in a study of CD8 T cells in Susac syndrome (dated by TCRdb to about 2019). Regarding the complete study: The study used repertoire sequencing to test whether antigen drove CD8+ T cell activation and differentiation in Susac syndrome. The clonality of the CD8+ T cell repertoire was compared across some eleven healthy donors, some 14 Susac syndrome patients and under 19 multiple sclerosis patients.

To note about this clonotype: It has no known antigen specificity. No base quality values were provided; no much bigger clone lies one nucleotide off.

RNA was extracted using the RNeasy kit, and about 0.5 to 1 microgram was reverse transcribed with random hexamers. TCR beta CDR3 regions were amplified with the immunoSEQ multiplex PCR assay covering 54 Vbeta and 13 Jbeta segments. PCR amplification bias was corrected using a synthetic template baseline for primer optimization and computational correction. The authors' pipeline ran thus. Reads were assigned to V, D and J genes according to IMGT and analyzed in immunoSEQ Analyzer, with only productive sequences retained. Clonality was calculated as one minus the Shannon entropy normalized by log2 of the number of productive unique sequences. Public and private clones were assessed among the 100 most prevalent clones of each patient and control. Clones were defined as Susac-specific when absent from the healthy and MS cohorts, from approximately 970 published viral clones and from other ImmuneACCESS disease sequences. Starting from the raw public reads, TCRdb applied fastp trimming at Q25, assembled clones with MiXCR and retained in-frame beta chains. Each entry is one CDR3 protein sequence, shown with its most common DNA and genes. The V and J calls were determined by TCRdb, not by the authors. The sample table contains about 73,000 distinct CDR3 sequences; only one count was recorded for approximately 95% of them. The ten largest clones add up to 0.35% to 0.5% of the sample.

Peripheral blood CD8+ and CD4+ T cells from healthy donors, Susac syndrome patients and multiple sclerosis patients were profiled using high-throughput TCR beta sequencing. Multiple sclerosis controls were treatment-naive patients with stable or active relapsing-remitting disease fulfilling revised McDonald criteria. CD8+ TEMRA cells were enriched by FACS, while bulk CD8+ and CD4+ T cells were purified by magnetic negative isolation. Blood was drawn into EDTA tubes, processed within 24 hours, and PBMCs were isolated by density gradient centrifugation. PBMCs intended for TCR sequencing were cryopreserved in liquid nitrogen and were subsequently thawed in a 37 degrees C water bath. Purity of sorted or isolated CD4+, CD8+ and CD8+ TEMRA cells was at least 90%. Results and caveats for the whole study, not just this receptor: The number of individuals in the TCR sequencing and HLA analysis was acknowledged as relatively small.

The TCR sequence derives from a human donor with multiple sclerosis. The sequenced material came from CD8+ T cells from PBMCs.

The CDR3 has the sequence CSVETDPDEQFF. The sequenced DNA is TGCAGCGTTGAAACAGATCCCGATGAGCAGTTCTTC. The sequence is built from TRBV29-1 and TRBJ2-1, with the D gene uncertain. Measured from the cysteine to the phenylalanine, the CDR3 is 12 residues long. Only CDR3 DNA remains: 36 bases, in frame from the first base. From the germline V gene, CDR1 is SQVTM and CDR2 is ANQGSEA. Trimming at the junction amounts to 2 bases on V and 8 bases on J, and the germline ends lie 10 bases apart.